This is a list of T cell receptor beta chains from one sample in a study of blood T cell repertoires in COVID-19. Only in-frame clones appear in the TCRdb table, and some are missing; sequencing was by immunoSEQ multiplex PCR. Counted here are around 99,000 clones, about 87% occurring once; the ten biggest clones make up approximately 6.8%. The sample taken for sequencing was peripheral blood. These receptors were obtained from a man aged 45-65 years with active or convalescent COVID-19. The conserved cysteine and the conserved F or W are not part of the CDR3 here. Fields, in order: V gene, CDR3 length, CDR3 protein.

v_gene: TRBV21-1
len: 14
CDR3aa: ASSKAREGLNEKLF

v_gene: TRBV6-1
len: 9
CDR3aa: ASSETGGYT

v_gene: TRBV10-1
len: 11
CDR3aa: ASSASGSGELF

v_gene: TRBV28
len: 11
CDR3aa: ASSRGVSYEQY

v_gene: TRBV5-4
len: 13
CDR3aa: ASSRDRGFTDTQY

v_gene: TRBV5-1
len: 13
CDR3aa: ASSTSGGDTGELF

v_gene: TRBV28
len: 13
CDR3aa: ASSLTGDSNQPQH

v_gene: TRBV5-1
len: 13
CDR3aa: ASSLDGRREETQY

v_gene: TRBV10-1
len: 13
CDR3aa: ASSESTGYGGELF

v_gene: TRBV15
len: 14
CDR3aa: ATSRDRGRGDTEAF

v_gene: TRBV6-1
len: 16
CDR3aa: ASSDRLKLNSGANVLT

v_gene: TRBV29-1
len: 9
CDR3aa: SVEVVFEAF

v_gene: TRBV4-1
len: 12
CDR3aa: ASSQGGHGYEQY

v_gene: TRBV19
len: 14
CDR3aa: ASSPQGADGRTEAF

v_gene: TRBV3-1/TRBV3-2
len: 13
CDR3aa: ASSGTSGSSYEQY